This T cell receptor (beta chain) appears in the sequencing data of a study of Ad26.COV2.S vaccination and SARS-CoV-2 variants. Study-level background: Once, or twice with 56 days between doses, Ad26.COV2.S was given intramuscularly. Points from the study as a whole: For non-spike TCRs, breadth in vaccine recipients resembled that in placebo recipients.

Measured with immunoSEQ multiplex PCR; TCRdb has only the in-frame clones, and not every one. The repertoire holds 350,000 to 500,000 clones, with roughly 88% as singletons. Details on this clone: Its antigen is not known.

Treatment of the sample: around 19 received Ad26.COV2.S at low or high dose, single or two shots; several received placebo; per-sample allocation not given. The study sampled participants on day 63 after the first vaccine or placebo injection. Donation was by an adult aged 18-55 years who was in Boston. This CDR3 is 14 amino acids long. CDR1 is LNHDA, CDR2 SQIVND, per germline (reference sequence). Trimming cost V 9 bases and J 6 bases, with 17 bases left between them. The receptor comes from a person aged 18-60 years who received the Ad26.COV2.S COVID-19 vaccine or a placebo. V usage is TRBV19 and J usage is TRBJ2-2, with D possibly matching TRBD1 (5 bases). Material: peripheral blood, obtained in a trial of Ad26.COV2.S vaccine versus placebo. The CDR3 DNA reads TGTGCCAGCCTAGGAGCAGGGTCGGCCGGGGAGCTGTTTTTT. Residues: CASLGAGSAGELFF.